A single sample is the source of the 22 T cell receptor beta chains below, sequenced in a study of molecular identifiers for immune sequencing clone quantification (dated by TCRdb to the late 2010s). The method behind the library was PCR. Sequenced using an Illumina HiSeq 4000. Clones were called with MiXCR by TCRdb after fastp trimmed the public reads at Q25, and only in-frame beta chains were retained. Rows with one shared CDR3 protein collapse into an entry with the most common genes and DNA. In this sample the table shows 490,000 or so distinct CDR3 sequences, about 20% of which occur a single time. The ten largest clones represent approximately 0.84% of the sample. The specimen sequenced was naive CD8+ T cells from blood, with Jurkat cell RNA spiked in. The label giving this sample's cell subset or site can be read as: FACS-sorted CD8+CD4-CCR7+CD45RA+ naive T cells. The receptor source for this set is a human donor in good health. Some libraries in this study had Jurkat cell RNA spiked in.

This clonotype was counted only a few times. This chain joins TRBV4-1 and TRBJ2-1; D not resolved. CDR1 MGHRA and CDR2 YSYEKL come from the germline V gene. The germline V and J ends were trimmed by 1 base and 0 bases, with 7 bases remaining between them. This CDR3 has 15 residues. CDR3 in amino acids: CASSQAALSYNEQFF. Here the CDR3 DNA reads TGCGCCAGCAGCCAAGCAGCCCTCTCCTACAATGAGCAGTTCTTC.

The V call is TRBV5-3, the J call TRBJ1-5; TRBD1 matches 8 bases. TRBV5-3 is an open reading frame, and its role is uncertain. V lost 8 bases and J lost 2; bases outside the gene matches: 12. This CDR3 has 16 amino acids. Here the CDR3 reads CASSSMPGQGNQPQHF. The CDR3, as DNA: TGTGCCAGCAGCAGCATGCCGGGACAGGGCAATCAGCCCCAGCATTTT.

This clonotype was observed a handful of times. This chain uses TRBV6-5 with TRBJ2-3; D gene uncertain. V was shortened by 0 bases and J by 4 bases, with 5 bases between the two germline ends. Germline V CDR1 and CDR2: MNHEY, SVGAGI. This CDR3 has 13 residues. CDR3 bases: TGTGCCAGCAGTTACTCTCTAGCAGATACGCAGTATTTT. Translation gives CASSYSLADTQYF.

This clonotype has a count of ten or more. The CDR3 region has the DNA TGTGCCAGCACCTTGGGGGCGGGTGATCCCGGCGAGCAGTACTTC. This translates into CASTLGAGDPGEQYF. The rearrangement joins TRBV9 to TRBJ2-7, with a possible D match to TRBD1 (6 bases). CDR3 length: 15 amino acids. V was shortened by 6 bases and J by 6 bases, with 22 bases between the two germline ends. Germline V gene sequence: CDR1 SGDLS, CDR2 YYNGEE.

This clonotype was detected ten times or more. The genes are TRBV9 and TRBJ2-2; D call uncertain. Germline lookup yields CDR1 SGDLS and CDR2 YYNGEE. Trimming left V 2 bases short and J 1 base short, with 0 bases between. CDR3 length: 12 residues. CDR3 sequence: CASSVNTGELFF. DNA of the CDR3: TGTGCCAGCAGCGTGAACACCGGGGAGCTGTTTTTT.

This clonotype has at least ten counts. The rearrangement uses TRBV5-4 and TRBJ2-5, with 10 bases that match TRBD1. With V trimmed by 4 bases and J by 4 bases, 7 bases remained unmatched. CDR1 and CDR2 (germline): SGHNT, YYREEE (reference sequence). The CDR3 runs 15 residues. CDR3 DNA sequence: TGTGCCAGCAGCCCTACCGGGACAGGGGTAGAGACCCAGTACTTC. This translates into CASSPTGTGVETQYF.

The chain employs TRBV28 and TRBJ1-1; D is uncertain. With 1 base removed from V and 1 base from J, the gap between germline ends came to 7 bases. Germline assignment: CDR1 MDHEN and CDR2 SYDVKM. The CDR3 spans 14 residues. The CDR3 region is CASSLYPENTEAFF. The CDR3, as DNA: TGTGCCAGCAGTTTATATCCGGAGAACACTGAAGCTTTCTTT. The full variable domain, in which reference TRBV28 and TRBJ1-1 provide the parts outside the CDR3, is DVKVTQSSRYLVKRTGEKVFLECVQDMDHENMFWYRQDPGLGLRLIYFSYDVKMKEKGDIPEGYSVSREKKERFSLILESASTNQTSMYLCASSLYPENTEAFFGQGTRLTVV.

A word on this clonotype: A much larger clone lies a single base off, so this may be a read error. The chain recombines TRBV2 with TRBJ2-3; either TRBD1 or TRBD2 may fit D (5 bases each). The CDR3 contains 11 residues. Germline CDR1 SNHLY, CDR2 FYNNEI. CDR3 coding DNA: TGTGCCGGCAGGGACGCCGGTACGCGGTATTTT. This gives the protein CAGRDAGTRYF.

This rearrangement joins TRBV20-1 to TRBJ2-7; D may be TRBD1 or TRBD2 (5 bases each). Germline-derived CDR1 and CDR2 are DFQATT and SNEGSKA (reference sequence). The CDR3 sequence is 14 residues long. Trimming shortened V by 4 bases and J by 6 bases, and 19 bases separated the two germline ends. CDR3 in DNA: TGCAGTGCTACCGTTTTTCACGGGACCGGCGAGCAGTACTTC. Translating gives CSATVFHGTGEQYF.

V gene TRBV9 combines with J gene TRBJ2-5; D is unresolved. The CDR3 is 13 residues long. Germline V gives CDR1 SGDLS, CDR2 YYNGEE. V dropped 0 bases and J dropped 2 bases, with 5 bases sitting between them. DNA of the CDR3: TGTGCCAGCAGCGTAGAACCACAAGAGACCCAGTACTTC. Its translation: CASSVEPQETQYF. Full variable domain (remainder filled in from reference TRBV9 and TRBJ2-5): DSGVTQTPKHLITATGQRVTLRCSPRSGDLSVYWYQQSLDQGLQFLIQYYNGEERAKGNILERFSAQQFPDLHSELNLSSLELGDSALYFCASSVEPQETQYFGPGTRLLVL.

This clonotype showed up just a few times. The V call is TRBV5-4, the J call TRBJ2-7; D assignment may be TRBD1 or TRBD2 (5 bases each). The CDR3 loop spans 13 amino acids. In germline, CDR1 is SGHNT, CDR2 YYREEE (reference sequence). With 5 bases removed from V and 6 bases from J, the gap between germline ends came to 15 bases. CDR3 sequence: CASSNPSGSEQYF. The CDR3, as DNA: TGTGCCAGCAGTAACCCCTCAGGGAGCGAGCAGTACTTC.

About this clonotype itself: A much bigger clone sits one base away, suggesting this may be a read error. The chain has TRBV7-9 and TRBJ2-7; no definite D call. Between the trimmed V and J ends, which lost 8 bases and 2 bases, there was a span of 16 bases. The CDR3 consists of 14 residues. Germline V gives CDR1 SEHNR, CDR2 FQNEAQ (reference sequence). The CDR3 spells CASGWPAATYEQYF. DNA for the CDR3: TGTGCCAGCGGCTGGCCCGCAGCTACCTACGAGCAGTACTTC.

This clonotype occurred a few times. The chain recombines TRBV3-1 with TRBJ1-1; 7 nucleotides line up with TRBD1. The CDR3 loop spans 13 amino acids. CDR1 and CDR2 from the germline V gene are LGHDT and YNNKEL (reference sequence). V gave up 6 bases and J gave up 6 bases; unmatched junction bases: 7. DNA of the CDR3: TGTGCCAGCAGGGATACAGGGGTACCTGAAGCTTTCTTT. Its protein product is CASRDTGVPEAFF.

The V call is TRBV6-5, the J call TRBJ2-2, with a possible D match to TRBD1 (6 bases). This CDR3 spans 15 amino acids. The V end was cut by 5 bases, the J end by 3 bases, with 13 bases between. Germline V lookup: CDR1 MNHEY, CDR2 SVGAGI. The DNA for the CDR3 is TGTGCCAGCAGTACCTGGAAGGGGGACACCGGGGAGCTGTTTTTT. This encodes CASSTWKGDTGELFF.

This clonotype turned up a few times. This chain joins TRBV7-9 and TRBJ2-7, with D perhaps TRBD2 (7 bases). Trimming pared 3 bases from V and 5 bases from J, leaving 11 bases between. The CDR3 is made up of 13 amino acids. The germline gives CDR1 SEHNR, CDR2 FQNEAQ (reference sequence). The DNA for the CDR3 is TGTGCCAGCAGCTTTGCGGGGGCCAACGAGCAGTACTTC. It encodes CASSFAGANEQYF.

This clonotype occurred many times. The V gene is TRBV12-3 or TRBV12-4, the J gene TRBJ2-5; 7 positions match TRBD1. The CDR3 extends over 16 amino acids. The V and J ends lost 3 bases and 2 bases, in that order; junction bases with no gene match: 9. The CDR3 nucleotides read TGTGCCAGCAGTTTCCCAGGGGGAGCTCGTCAAGAGACCCAGTACTTC. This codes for CASSFPGGARQETQYF.

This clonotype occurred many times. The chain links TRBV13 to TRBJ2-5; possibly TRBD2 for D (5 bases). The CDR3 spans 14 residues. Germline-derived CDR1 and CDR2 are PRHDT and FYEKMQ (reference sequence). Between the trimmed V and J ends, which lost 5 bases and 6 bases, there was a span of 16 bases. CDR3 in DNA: TGTGCCAGCAGCCCGCGGACTGGAGAAAAGACCCAGTACTTC. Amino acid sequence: CASSPRTGEKTQYF.

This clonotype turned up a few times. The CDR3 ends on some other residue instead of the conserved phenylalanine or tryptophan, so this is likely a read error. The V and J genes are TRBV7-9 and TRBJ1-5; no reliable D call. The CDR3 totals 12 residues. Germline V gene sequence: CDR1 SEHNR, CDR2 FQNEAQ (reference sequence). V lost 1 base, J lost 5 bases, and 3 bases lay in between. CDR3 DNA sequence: TGTGCCAGCAGCTTAGGGGATCAGCCCCAGCATTCT. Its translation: CASSLGDQPQHS.

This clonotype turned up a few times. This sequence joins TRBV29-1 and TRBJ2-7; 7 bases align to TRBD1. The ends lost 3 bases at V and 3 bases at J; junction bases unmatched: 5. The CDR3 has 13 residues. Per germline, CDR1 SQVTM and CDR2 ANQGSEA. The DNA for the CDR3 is TGCAGCGTTGAGACAGGGCTGAACTACGAGCAGTACTTC. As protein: CSVETGLNYEQYF.

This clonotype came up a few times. As DNA, the CDR3 is TGCGCCAGCAGGAGAAGCGGGTCTACCGGGGAAACGCAGTATTTT. Protein product: CASRRSGSTGETQYF. The chain is built from TRBV5-1 and TRBJ2-3; a possible D gene is TRBD2 (6 bases). This CDR3 contains 15 residues. V dropped 5 bases and J dropped 9 bases, with 22 bases sitting between them. Germline V gives CDR1 SGHRS, CDR2 YFSETQ.

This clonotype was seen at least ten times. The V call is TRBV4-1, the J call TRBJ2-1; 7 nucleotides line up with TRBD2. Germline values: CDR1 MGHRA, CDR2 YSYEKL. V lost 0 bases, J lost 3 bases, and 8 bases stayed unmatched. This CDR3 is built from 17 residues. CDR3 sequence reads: CASSQDWAGAGYNEQFF. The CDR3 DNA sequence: TGCGCCAGCAGCCAAGATTGGGCGGGAGCAGGCTACAATGAGCAGTTCTTC.

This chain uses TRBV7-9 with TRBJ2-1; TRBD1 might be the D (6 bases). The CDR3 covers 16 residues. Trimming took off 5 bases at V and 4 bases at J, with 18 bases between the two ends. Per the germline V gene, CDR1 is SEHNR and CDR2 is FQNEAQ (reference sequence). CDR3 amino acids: CASSPKVGADYNEQFF. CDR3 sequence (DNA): TGTGCCAGCAGCCCTAAAGTGGGGGCCGATTACAATGAGCAGTTCTTC.